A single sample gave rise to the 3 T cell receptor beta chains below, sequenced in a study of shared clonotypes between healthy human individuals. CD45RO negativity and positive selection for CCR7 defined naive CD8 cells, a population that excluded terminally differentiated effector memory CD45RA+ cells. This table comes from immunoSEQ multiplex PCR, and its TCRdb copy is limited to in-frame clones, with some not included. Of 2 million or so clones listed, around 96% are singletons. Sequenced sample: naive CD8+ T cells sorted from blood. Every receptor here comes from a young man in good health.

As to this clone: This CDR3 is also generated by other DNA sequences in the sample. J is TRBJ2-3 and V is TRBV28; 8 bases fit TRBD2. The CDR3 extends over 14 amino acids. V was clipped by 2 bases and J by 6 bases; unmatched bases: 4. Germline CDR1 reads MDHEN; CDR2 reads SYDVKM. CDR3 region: CASSLAGGPDTQYF. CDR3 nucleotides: TGTGCCAGCAGTTTAGCGGGGGGCCCGGATACGCAGTATTTT.

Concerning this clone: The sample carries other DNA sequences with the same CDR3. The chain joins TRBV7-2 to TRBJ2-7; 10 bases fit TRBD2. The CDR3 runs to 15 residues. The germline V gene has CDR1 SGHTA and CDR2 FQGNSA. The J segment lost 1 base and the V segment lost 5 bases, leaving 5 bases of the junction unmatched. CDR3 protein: CASSPGLAASYEQYF. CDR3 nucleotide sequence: TGTGCCAGCAGCCCCGGACTAGCGGCTTCCTACGAGCAGTACTTC.

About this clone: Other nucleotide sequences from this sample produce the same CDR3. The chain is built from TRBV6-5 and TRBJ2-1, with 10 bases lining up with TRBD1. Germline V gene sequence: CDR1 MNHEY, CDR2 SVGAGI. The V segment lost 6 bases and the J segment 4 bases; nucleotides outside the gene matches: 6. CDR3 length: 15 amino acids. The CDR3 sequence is CASSPGQGGYNEQFF. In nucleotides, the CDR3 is TGTGCCAGCAGCCCTGGACAGGGGGGATACAATGAGCAGTTCTTC.